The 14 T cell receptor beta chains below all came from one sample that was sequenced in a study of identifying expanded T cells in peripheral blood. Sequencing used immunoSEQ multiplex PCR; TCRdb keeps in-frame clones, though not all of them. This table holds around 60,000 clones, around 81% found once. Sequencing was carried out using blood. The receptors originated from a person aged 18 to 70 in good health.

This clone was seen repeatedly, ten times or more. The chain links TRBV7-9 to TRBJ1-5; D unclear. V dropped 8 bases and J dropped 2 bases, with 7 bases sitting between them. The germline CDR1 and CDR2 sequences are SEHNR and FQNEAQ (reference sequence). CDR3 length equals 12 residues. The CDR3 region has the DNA TGTGCCAGCGGCCAGGGCAATCAGCCCCAGCATTTT. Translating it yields CASGQGNQPQHF.

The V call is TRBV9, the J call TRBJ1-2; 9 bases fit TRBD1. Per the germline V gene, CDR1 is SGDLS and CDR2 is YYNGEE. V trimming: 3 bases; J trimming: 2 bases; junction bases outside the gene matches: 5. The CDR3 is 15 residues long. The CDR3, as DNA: TGTGCCAGCAGCGCCGGGGGACAGGGCAACTATGGCTACACCTTC. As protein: CASSAGGQGNYGYTF.

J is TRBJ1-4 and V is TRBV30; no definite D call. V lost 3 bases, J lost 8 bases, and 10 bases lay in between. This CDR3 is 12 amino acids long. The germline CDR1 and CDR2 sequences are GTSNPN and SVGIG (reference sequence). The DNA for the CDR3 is TGTGCCTGGAGCTCAACTAGGGAAAAACTGTTTTTT. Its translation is CAWSSTREKLFF.

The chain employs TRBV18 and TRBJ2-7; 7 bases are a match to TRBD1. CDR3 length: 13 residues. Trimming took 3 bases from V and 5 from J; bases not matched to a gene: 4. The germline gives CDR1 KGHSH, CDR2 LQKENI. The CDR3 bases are TGTGCCAGCTCACCGACAGGGTCTGACGAGCAGTACGTC. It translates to CASSPTGSDEQYV.

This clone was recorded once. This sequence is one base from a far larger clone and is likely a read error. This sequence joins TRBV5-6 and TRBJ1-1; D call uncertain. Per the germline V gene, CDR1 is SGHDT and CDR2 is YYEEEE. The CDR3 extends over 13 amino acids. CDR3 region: CASSPNRNTEAFF. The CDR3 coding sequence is TGCGCCAGCAGCCCAAACAGAAACACTGAAGCTTTCTTT.

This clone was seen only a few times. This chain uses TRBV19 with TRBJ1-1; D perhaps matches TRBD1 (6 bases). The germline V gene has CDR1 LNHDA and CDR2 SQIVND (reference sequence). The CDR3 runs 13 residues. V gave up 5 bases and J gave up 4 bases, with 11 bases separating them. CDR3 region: CASSPGGLTEAFF. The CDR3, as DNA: TGTGCCAGTAGTCCCGGGGGGCTCACTGAAGCTTTCTTT.

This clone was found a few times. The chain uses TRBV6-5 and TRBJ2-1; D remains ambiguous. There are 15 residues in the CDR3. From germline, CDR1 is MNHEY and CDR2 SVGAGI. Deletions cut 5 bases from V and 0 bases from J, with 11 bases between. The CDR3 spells CASSRVRSSYNEQFF. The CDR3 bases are TGTGCCAGCAGTCGTGTACGATCCTCCTACAATGAGCAGTTCTTC.

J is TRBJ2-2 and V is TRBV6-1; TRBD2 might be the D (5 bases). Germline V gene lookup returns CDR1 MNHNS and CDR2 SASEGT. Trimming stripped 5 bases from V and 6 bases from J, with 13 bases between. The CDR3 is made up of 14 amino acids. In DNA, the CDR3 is TGTGCCAGCAGTAGGCCCGCGAGGGCCGGGGAGCTGTTTTTT. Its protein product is CASSRPARAGELFF.

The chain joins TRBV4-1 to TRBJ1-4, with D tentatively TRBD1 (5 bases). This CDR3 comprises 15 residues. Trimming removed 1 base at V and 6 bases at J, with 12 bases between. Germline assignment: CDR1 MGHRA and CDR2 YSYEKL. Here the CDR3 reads CASSQGDARDEKLFF. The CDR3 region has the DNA TGCGCCAGCAGCCAAGGGGATGCCAGGGATGAAAAACTGTTTTTT.

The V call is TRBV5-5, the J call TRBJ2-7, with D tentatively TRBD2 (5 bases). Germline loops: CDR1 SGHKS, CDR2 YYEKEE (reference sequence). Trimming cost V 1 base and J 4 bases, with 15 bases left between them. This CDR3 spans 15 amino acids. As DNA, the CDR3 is TGTGCCAGCAGCTTGTTGAGGGATCGGGTTTACGAGCAGTACTTC. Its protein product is CASSLLRDRVYEQYF. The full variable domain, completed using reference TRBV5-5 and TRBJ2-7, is DAGVTQSPTHLIKTRGQQVTLRCSPISGHKSVSWYQQVLGQGPQFIFQYYEKEERGRGNFPDRFSARQFPNYSSELNVNALLLGDSALYLCASSLLRDRVYEQYFGPGTRLTVT.

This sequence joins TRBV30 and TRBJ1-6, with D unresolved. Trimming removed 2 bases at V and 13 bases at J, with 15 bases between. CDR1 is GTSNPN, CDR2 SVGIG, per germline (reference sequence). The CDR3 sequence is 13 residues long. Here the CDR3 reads CAWSPDTSSPLHF. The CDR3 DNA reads TGTGCCTGGAGTCCCGACACCAGCAGCCCCCTCCACTTT.

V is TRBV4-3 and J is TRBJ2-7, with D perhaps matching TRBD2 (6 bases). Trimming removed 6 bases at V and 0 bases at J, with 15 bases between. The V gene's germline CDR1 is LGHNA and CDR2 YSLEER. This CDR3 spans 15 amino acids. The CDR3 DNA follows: TGCGCCAGCAGTGTAGAACGGGGGAGCTCCTACGAGCAGTACTTC. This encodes CASSVERGSSYEQYF.

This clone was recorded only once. The CDR3 loop is CASSMGLAGETQYF. The CDR3 DNA sequence: TGTGCCAGTAGTATGGGGCTAGCGGGAGAGACCCAGTACTTC. This chain links TRBV19 with TRBJ2-5; 8 bases are a match to TRBD2. Trimming at V came to 3 bases and at J to 4 bases, leaving 4 bases not matched to a gene. This CDR3 is built from 14 residues. Germline V gene data show CDR1 as LNHDA and CDR2 as SQIVND (reference sequence).

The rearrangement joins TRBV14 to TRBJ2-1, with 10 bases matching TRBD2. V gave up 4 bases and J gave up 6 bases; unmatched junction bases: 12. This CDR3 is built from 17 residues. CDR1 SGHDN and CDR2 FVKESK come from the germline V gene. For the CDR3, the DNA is TGTGCCAGCAGCCCAAGCGCTAGGCTAGCGGGAGCCAATGAGCAGTTCTTC. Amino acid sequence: CASSPSARLAGANEQFF. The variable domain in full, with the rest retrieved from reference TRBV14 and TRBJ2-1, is EAGVTQFPSHSVIEKGQTVTLRCDPISGHDNLYWYRRVMGKEIKFLLHFVKESKQDESGMPNNRFLAERTGGTYSTLKVQPAELEDSGVYFCASSPSARLAGANEQFFGPGTRLTVL.